This T cell receptor beta chain was recovered during a study of T cell repertoires in cytomegalovirus infection (dated by TCRdb to between 2018 and 2020). As for the study more broadly: Because public TCR beta signatures pointed to carriage of CMV infection together with the matching HLA type, the HLA type of each donor mattered for the analysis. What the authors observed across the whole study: Carriers of CMV infection plus the relevant HLA type were discriminated by the cumulative frequency of public TCR beta family members in the study cohort and in an independent roughly 380-donor cohort. In the ex vivo response, HLA-C-restricted CMV-specific TCR beta clonotypes were dominant, and in two of eight donors the single most frequent clonotype came from this HLA-C-restricted group.

The instrument given in TCRdb is Illumina HiSeq 1500. TCRdb reran the public reads through fastp at Q25 and MiXCR, keeping productive beta chains. For every CDR3 protein sequence, its rows merge into one entry that carries the most common genes and DNA. The sample has roughly 68,000 distinct CDR3 sequences on record, roughly 20% of them singletons. The top ten clonotypes cover under 85% of the sample. There are a few counts of this clonotype. The specificity of this receptor is unknown. The sample holds no much larger clone one base away, and base qualities are not on file. The sequenced material came from PBMCs, sequenced either directly or after in vitro stimulation (not recorded which). This TCR was sampled from a human donor in good health (CMV status not recorded). Some clones in this sample may be carry-over from other donors' samples.

The nucleotides are TGTGCCAGTAGTATAGACAGGGGAGCCGGGGAGCTGTTTTTT. The translation is CASSIDRGAGELFF. The chain is assembled from TRBV19 and TRBJ2-2; the D region possibly corresponds to TRBD1 (6 bases align). The CDR3 measures 14 amino acids from cysteine to phenylalanine. Only the CDR3 DNA is retained, 42 bases long and in frame from the first base. Trimming removed 0 bases from V and 6 bases from J, leaving 8 bases between the germline ends. Taken from the germline V gene (reference sequence), the CDR1 and CDR2 loops are LNHDA and SQIVND.